The 25 T cell receptor beta chains presented below share a single source sample, sequenced in a study of T-cell reconstitution after alpha-beta-depleted transplantation in children. Unique molecular identifiers were used to barcode this TCRbeta library. TCRdb redid the calling of the PCR reads with MiXCR, one entry per CDR3 protein. Of 200,000 to 250,000 distinct CDR3 sequences listed, approximately 8.9% are singletons. This material consisted of PBMCs, mostly from graft donor cells, taken 180 days after TCRalphabeta/CD19-depleted stem cell transplant. The receptors originated from a male patient aged 10-17 years who had a stem cell transplant for acute lymphoblastic leukemia, so the T cells may come from the graft donor.

This clonotype has ten or more counts. The chain employs TRBV2 and TRBJ2-7; perhaps TRBD1 as D (7 bases). Trimming took off 6 bases at V and 2 bases at J, with 20 bases between the two ends. Germline CDR1 and CDR2: SNHLY and FYNNEI. The CDR3 extends over 16 amino acids. CDR3 in amino acids: CASSERGRGNPYEQYF. Here the CDR3 DNA reads TGTGCCAGCAGCGAGAGGGGGCGGGGCAACCCCTACGAGCAGTACTTC.

There are many counts of this clonotype. The gene calls are TRBV7-8 and TRBJ2-7, with D perhaps matching TRBD1 (5 bases). This CDR3 contains 15 residues. Germline V gives CDR1 SGHVS, CDR2 FQNEAQ. Trimming stripped 2 bases from V and 1 base from J, with 12 bases between. CDR3 nucleotide sequence: TGTGCCAGCAGCTTAAGCAGGGTTGCGTCCTACGAGCAGTACTTC. Translating gives CASSLSRVASYEQYF. Using reference TRBV7-8 and TRBJ2-7 for the parts outside the CDR3, the full variable domain is GAGVSQSPRYKVAKRGQDVALRCDPISGHVSLFWYQQALGQGPEFLTYFQNEAQLDKSGLPSDRFFAERPEGSVSTLKIQRTQQEDSAVYLCASSLSRVASYEQYFGPGTRLTVT.

This clonotype was observed many times. The chain joins TRBV24-1 to TRBJ1-5; no firm D call. CDR1 KGHDR and CDR2 SFDVKD come from the germline V gene. V lost 3 bases and J 1 base, leaving 18 bases between the germline ends. The CDR3 consists of 18 residues. CDR3 bases: TGTGCCACCAGTGATCCGCTGGGGAGGGCTCCCAGCAATCAGCCCCAGCATTTT. Residues: CATSDPLGRAPSNQPQHF.

This clonotype showed up many times. The chain recombines TRBV5-1 with TRBJ1-1; 8 nucleotides align to TRBD1. Germline V gene lookup returns CDR1 SGHRS and CDR2 YFSETQ. The CDR3 runs 13 residues. V lost 1 base to trimming and J lost 7 bases; unmatched junction nucleotides: 3. This CDR3 reads CASSLPGQDEAFF. The CDR3 DNA reads TGCGCCAGCAGCTTGCCGGGACAGGATGAAGCTTTCTTT.

This clonotype occurred many times. This chain connects TRBV7-2 to TRBJ2-7; possibly TRBD2 for D (5 bases). The CDR3 has 14 residues. With 1 base removed from V and 5 bases from J, the gap between germline ends came to 12 bases. Germline-derived CDR1 and CDR2 are SGHTA and FQGNSA. The CDR3 spells CASSLVRGIHEQYF. For the CDR3, the DNA is TGTGCCAGCAGCTTAGTCCGAGGGATCCACGAGCAGTACTTC.

This clonotype was recorded at least ten times. This sequence joins TRBV2 and TRBJ2-4; D unresolved. CDR1 is SNHLY and CDR2 is FYNNEI in the germline V gene. The V end was cut by 7 bases, the J end by 15 bases, with 13 bases between. This CDR3 spans 10 amino acids. The chain's CDR3 is CASTPEVRYF. The CDR3 DNA reads TGTGCCAGCACCCCAGAAGTTCGGTACTTC. Full variable domain (remainder filled in from reference TRBV2 and TRBJ2-4): EPEVTQTPSHQVTQMGQEVILRCVPISNHLYFYWYRQILGQKVEFLVSFYNNEISEKSEIFDDQFSVERPDGSNFTLKIRSTKLEDSAMYFCASTPEVRYFGAGTRLSVL.

This clonotype has only a few counts. The chain joins TRBV6-1 to TRBJ1-6; D is perhaps TRBD1 (6 bases). The CDR3 has 14 amino acids. Germline assignment: CDR1 MNHNS and CDR2 SASEGT. V lost 2 bases to trimming and J lost 8 bases, with 10 bases between them. CDR3 bases: TGTGCCAGCAGTGAACGGCAGGGGTATTCACCCCTCCACTTT. It codes for CASSERQGYSPLHF.

This clonotype was seen at least ten times. The rearrangement links TRBV11-2 to TRBJ2-5; D uncertain. Between the trimmed V and J ends, which lost 2 bases and 0 bases, there was a span of 4 bases. Germline loops: CDR1 SGHAT, CDR2 FQNNGV. The CDR3 runs to 13 residues. CDR3 bases: TGTGCCAGCAGCTTACTGGACCAAGAGACCCAGTACTTC. Its protein product is CASSLLDQETQYF.

This clonotype was observed many times. This chain links TRBV6-2 or TRBV6-3 with TRBJ2-1, with 7 bases matching TRBD2. The CDR3 length is 14 residues. Germline-derived CDR1 and CDR2 are MNHEY and SVGEGT. V shed 10 bases, J shed 4 bases, and the junction held 10 bases outside the gene matches. CDR3 bases: TGTGCCATAACCAGCGGGATCCTTTACAATGAGCAGTTCTTC. Translated: CAITSGILYNEQFF.

This clonotype has at least ten counts. The V gene is TRBV20-1, the J gene TRBJ2-7, with 9 bases lining up with TRBD1. Germline V gives CDR1 DFQATT, CDR2 SNEGSKA (reference sequence). With V trimmed by 6 bases and J by 5 bases, 8 bases remained unmatched. The CDR3 spans 13 residues. CDR3 nucleotide sequence: TGCAGTGCGGGGATGGACAGGGGCGACGAGCAGTACTTC. Its protein product is CSAGMDRGDEQYF.

This clonotype showed up many times. The V and J genes are TRBV7-8 and TRBJ2-1; 8 nucleotides match TRBD2. V was pared by 3 bases and J by 8 bases, with 6 bases of the junction left unmatched. Germline loops: CDR1 SGHVS, CDR2 FQNEAQ. This CDR3 is built from 14 residues. CDR3 nucleotides: TGTGCCAGCAGCTTCCGGGAGGGGTTCTATGAGCAGTTCTTC. The encoded protein is CASSFREGFYEQFF.

The sample holds many counts of this clonotype. This chain uses TRBV12-3 or TRBV12-4 with TRBJ2-5, with D maybe TRBD2 (6 bases). The length of the CDR3 is 12 residues. Trimming took 4 bases from V and 5 from J, leaving 8 bases between them. The CDR3 DNA reads as TGTGCCAGCAGTTATCGGGAGGAGACCCAGTACTTC. This codes for CASSYREETQYF.

This clonotype was detected many times. The chain carries TRBV7-9 and TRBJ2-1; tentatively, D is TRBD1 or TRBD2 (5 bases each). The germline CDR1 and CDR2 sequences are SEHNR and FQNEAQ (reference sequence). The length of the CDR3 is 16 residues. Trimming removed 6 bases from V and 2 bases from J, with 17 bases in between. The CDR3 coding sequence is TGTGCCAGCAGTCCAGCCGGGACGAACCCCTACAATGAGCAGTTCTTC. It yields the protein CASSPAGTNPYNEQFF.

This clonotype was seen many times. V is TRBV7-9 and J is TRBJ2-3; D is uncertain. In germline, CDR1 is SEHNR, CDR2 FQNEAQ (reference sequence). The CDR3 sequence is 12 residues long. Trimming removed 5 bases from V and 4 bases from J, with 7 bases in between. CDR3 in DNA: TGTGCCAGCAGCCTTTTACCAGATACGCAGTATTTT. Protein: CASSLLPDTQYF.

This clonotype came up many times. The chain is built from TRBV4-1 and TRBJ2-7; tentative D call: TRBD1 (5 bases). Trimming removed 1 base from V and 3 bases from J, with 13 bases in between. The length of the CDR3 is 15 residues. Germline-derived CDR1 and CDR2 are MGHRA and YSYEKL. CDR3 loop: CASSQGGKYLYEQYF. CDR3 DNA: TGCGCCAGCAGCCAAGGGGGCAAGTACCTCTACGAGCAGTACTTC.

The chain couples TRBV28 to TRBJ2-7; 9 positions agree with TRBD1. With V trimmed by 4 bases and J by 4 bases, 8 bases remained unmatched. From germline, CDR1 is MDHEN and CDR2 SYDVKM. The CDR3 spans 15 residues. The DNA for the CDR3 is TGTGCCAGCAGTTCGGAGACAGGGGGGGGGTACGAGCAGTACTTC. Amino acids: CASSSETGGGYEQYF.

The rearrangement links TRBV29-1 to TRBJ2-1; tentative D call: TRBD2 (7 bases). The CDR3 runs to 15 residues. Trimming removed 5 bases at V and 0 bases at J, with 14 bases between. The germline gives CDR1 SQVTM, CDR2 ANQGSEA. The DNA of the CDR3 is TGCAGCGTTCGAAGGGGGGGGAGCTCCTACAATGAGCAGTTCTTC. It yields the protein CSVRRGGSSYNEQFF.

This clonotype was seen at least ten times. The V call is TRBV28, the J call TRBJ2-7, with TRBD1 matching over 8 bases. The germline V gene has CDR1 MDHEN and CDR2 SYDVKM. The CDR3 is made up of 17 amino acids. Trimming took 7 bases from V and 1 from J; bases not matched to a gene: 15. DNA for the CDR3: TGTGCCAGCATGGGGGCCGTGGGCAGGGGGCCATCCTACGAGCAGTACTTC. Its protein product is CASMGAVGRGPSYEQYF.

There are many counts of this clonotype. CDR3 nucleotides: TGCGCCAGCAGCTTGGAAACGGGTCGGGGAACTGAAGCTTTCTTT. Its translation: CASSLETGRGTEAFF. V gene TRBV5-1 combines with J gene TRBJ1-1; D is unresolved. V lost 0 bases, J lost 5 bases, and 14 bases lay in between. The CDR3 extends over 15 amino acids. The germline CDR1 and CDR2 sequences are SGHRS and YFSETQ.

In its sample, this clonotype was seen many times. The chain recombines TRBV20-1 with TRBJ2-7; TRBD1 matches at 10 bases. This CDR3 comprises 14 residues. J lost 3 bases, V lost 5 bases, and 7 bases had no gene match. Germline V CDR1 and CDR2: DFQATT, SNEGSKA (reference sequence). CDR3 region: CSAARDRGLYEQYF. CDR3 DNA sequence: TGCAGTGCTGCCCGGGACAGGGGCCTCTACGAGCAGTACTTC.

This clonotype was recorded many times. The V gene is TRBV6-2 or TRBV6-3, the J gene TRBJ2-7; D gene ambiguous. V lost 2 bases to trimming and J lost 5 bases, with 25 bases between them. Germline assignment: CDR1 MNHEY and CDR2 SVGEGT. There are 18 residues in the CDR3. The CDR3, as DNA: TGTGCCAGCAGTTACCTCCGGACCCTAAAAACCTACTACAACGAGCAGTACTTC. This sequence encodes CASSYLRTLKTYYNEQYF.

At least ten counts were recorded for this clonotype. The genes are TRBV28 and TRBJ1-5; TRBD1 is a possible D gene (6 bases). CDR3 length: 13 amino acids. V lost 8 bases to trimming and J lost 2 bases, with 10 bases between them. CDR1 and CDR2 from the germline V gene are MDHEN and SYDVKM. Written as DNA, the CDR3 is TGTGCCAGCTTTGAGGGGGGCAATCAGCCCCAGCATTTT. It specifies CASFEGGNQPQHF.

This clonotype was picked up many times. The rearrangement uses TRBV20-1 and TRBJ2-3; 12 nucleotides match TRBD2. This CDR3 comprises 17 residues. Looked up from germline, CDR1 is DFQATT and CDR2 is SNEGSKA (reference sequence). Trimming at V came to 1 base and at J to 2 bases, leaving 7 bases not matched to a gene. The CDR3: CSARGSSGRGDTDTQYF. The CDR3 nucleotides are TGCAGTGCTAGAGGTTCTAGCGGGAGGGGGGACACAGATACGCAGTATTTT.

There are many counts of this clonotype. This chain uses TRBV10-3 with TRBJ2-2; D might be TRBD2 (5 bases). Germline V gene lookup returns CDR1 ENHRY and CDR2 SYGVKD. Trimming took 8 bases from V and 6 from J, leaving 7 bases between them. There are 11 residues in the CDR3. The CDR3 DNA sequence: TGTGCCATCCGGAGGCCCGGGGAGCTGTTTTTT. Its protein product is CAIRRPGELFF.

There are many counts of this clonotype. The chain joins TRBV10-3 to TRBJ2-3, with 7 bases lining up with TRBD1. The CDR3 covers 14 residues. The V gene end was trimmed by 8 bases and the J gene end by 0 bases; junction bases not matched to a gene: 5. Germline V gene data show CDR1 as ENHRY and CDR2 as SYGVKD. This CDR3 reads CAIAGGASTDTQYF. The CDR3 bases are TGTGCCATCGCAGGGGGAGCTAGCACAGATACGCAGTATTTT.